The entry below gives a single TCR beta chain sequence along with its context. This record comes from a study of cytomegalovirus exposure and HLA in healthy donors. The donors were in the approximately 110-subject validation cohort; that cohort was separate from the approximately 730-subject first cohort. Between the trimmed V and J ends, which lost 1 base and 5 bases, there was a span of 23 bases. Germline assignment: CDR1 SGHAT and CDR2 FQNNGV. The CDR3 sequence is 19 residues long. Here immunoSEQ multiplex PCR was the method, and the copy in TCRdb shows in-frame clones only, minus some. Of about 120,000 clones in the sample, about 84% are singletons; the top ten hold about 2.2%.

The sequence was collected from a woman under 40 in good health and CMV-seronegative. The sequenced sample consisted of PBMCs. The rearrangement uses TRBV11-2 and TRBJ2-2; TRBD1 is a possible D gene (5 bases). The CDR3 sequence: CASSLGWSRVLIGTGELFF. CDR3 in DNA: TGTGCCAGCAGCTTAGGATGGAGCAGGGTATTGATAGGGACCGGGGAGCTGTTTTTT.